A single sample is the source of the 23 T cell receptor beta chains below, sequenced in a study of T cells in localized non-small cell lung cancer. Data came from immunoSEQ multiplex PCR; TCRdb stores just in-frame clones and leaves some out. The sample carries some 41,000 clones, roughly 83% recorded once. The sample in question was PBMCs, obtained before any cancer treatment. Receptors originate from a man between 40 and 69 years old with stage II lung adenocarcinoma.

The chain couples TRBV19 to TRBJ1-4; possible D gene TRBD1, 6 bases. Trimming cost V 7 bases and J 5 bases, with 14 bases left between them. This CDR3 comprises 14 residues. Germline V CDR1 and CDR2: LNHDA, SQIVND (reference sequence). CDR3 protein: CASTVQGVNEKLFF. Written as DNA, the CDR3 is TGTGCCAGTACCGTACAGGGCGTCAATGAAAAACTGTTTTTT.

The gene calls are TRBV18 and TRBJ2-3; D is unresolved. The V gene's germline CDR1 is KGHSH and CDR2 LQKENI. This CDR3 has 14 amino acids. The V end was cut by 4 bases, the J end by 2 bases, with 10 bases between. The CDR3 spells CASSRYFDTDTQYF. As DNA, the CDR3 is TGTGCCAGCTCACGTTATTTCGACACAGATACGCAGTATTTT.

The rearrangement links TRBV7-9 to TRBJ2-1, with D possibly being TRBD2 (6 bases). CDR3 size: 13 residues. Trimming cost V 0 bases and J 7 bases, with 7 bases left between them. CDR1 and CDR2 from the germline V gene are SEHNR and FQNEAQ (reference sequence). Here the CDR3 DNA reads TGTGCCAGCAGCTTAGCGGAGGGGAATGAGCAGTTCTTC. It yields the protein CASSLAEGNEQFF.

V and J are TRBV11-2 and TRBJ2-1; TRBD2 agrees at 8 bases. The CDR3 has 15 residues. With 1 base clipped from V and 10 bases from J, the junction kept 9 bases outside the gene matches. Germline loops: CDR1 SGHAT, CDR2 FQNNGV. CDR3: CASSLARTGGKEQFF. DNA for the CDR3: TGTGCCAGCAGCTTAGCGAGGACGGGGGGGAAGGAGCAGTTCTTC. The full variable domain, with the rest looked up from reference TRBV11-2 and TRBJ2-1, is EAGVAQSPRYKIIEKRQSVAFWCNPISGHATLYWYQQILGQGPKLLIQFQNNGVVDDSQLPKDRFSAERLKGVDSTLKIQPAKLEDSAVYLCASSLARTGGKEQFFGPGTRLTVL.

V and J are TRBV5-1 and TRBJ2-3; 8 positions match TRBD1. This CDR3 region has 15 residues. Germline-derived CDR1 and CDR2 are SGHRS and YFSETQ. Trimming cost V 6 bases and J 1 base; bases outside gene matches: 7. CDR3 nucleotide sequence: TGCGCCAGCAACATCGACAGGGGAGGCACAGATACGCAGTATTTT. Protein sequence: CASNIDRGGTDTQYF.

This clone was seen a few times. The rearrangement joins TRBV7-9 to TRBJ2-7; D ambiguous. This CDR3 spans 12 amino acids. V was pared by 3 bases and J by 4 bases, with 7 bases between. The germline gives CDR1 SEHNR, CDR2 FQNEAQ (reference sequence). The CDR3: CASSLSLYEQYF. CDR3 nucleotides: TGTGCCAGCAGCTTGAGCCTTTACGAGCAGTACTTC. Supplemented by reference TRBV7-9 and TRBJ2-7, the full variable domain reads DTGVSQNPRHKITKRGQNVTFRCDPISEHNRLYWYRQTLGQGPEFLTYFQNEAQLEKSRLLSDRFSAERPKGSFSTLEIQRTEQGDSAMYLCASSLSLYEQYFGPGTRLTVT.

The chain is built from TRBV7-9 and TRBJ2-1; no definite D call. Germline V gene sequence: CDR1 SEHNR, CDR2 FQNEAQ (reference sequence). The ends were cut back, 1 base at V and 1 base at J, with 11 bases in the middle. This CDR3 is built from 16 residues. The CDR3, as DNA: TGTGCCAGCAGCTTAGACCGATGGATGTCCTACAATGAGCAGTTCTTC. Amino acid sequence: CASSLDRWMSYNEQFF.

V gene TRBV19 combines with J gene TRBJ1-5; D is uncertain. This CDR3 has 15 amino acids. V gave up 6 bases and J gave up 5 bases, with 17 bases separating them. CDR1 is LNHDA and CDR2 is SQIVND in the germline V gene (reference sequence). The CDR3 DNA is TGTGCCAGTAGCTACTTATTCGGACTGTATCAGCCCCAGCATTTT. It is translated as CASSYLFGLYQPQHF.

The chain combines TRBV4-1 with TRBJ2-1, with 7 bases aligning to TRBD1. The V segment lost 3 bases and the J segment 7 bases; nucleotides outside the gene matches: 15. In germline, CDR1 is MGHRA, CDR2 YSYEKL. The CDR3 spans 17 residues. The CDR3 region is CASSQTPQGGFSNEQFF. CDR3 sequence (DNA): TGCGCCAGCAGCCAGACGCCACAAGGGGGCTTCAGTAATGAGCAGTTCTTC.

The chain joins TRBV2 to TRBJ2-6; either TRBD1 or TRBD2 may supply D (5 bases each). Germline CDR1 SNHLY, CDR2 FYNNEI. The CDR3 is 15 residues long. Trimming cost V 4 bases and J 2 bases, with 9 bases left between them. For the CDR3, the DNA is TGTGCCAGCAGTGGGGGGTCCACTGGGGCCAACGTCCTGACTTTC. Protein: CASSGGSTGANVLTF. The whole variable domain, remainder taken from reference TRBV2 and TRBJ2-6, is EPEVTQTPSHQVTQMGQEVILRCVPISNHLYFYWYRQILGQKVEFLVSFYNNEISEKSEIFDDQFSVERPDGSNFTLKIRSTKLEDSAMYFCASSGGSTGANVLTFGAGSRLTVL.

The chain recombines TRBV6-5 with TRBJ1-2; 9 bases fit TRBD1. CDR1 and CDR2 (germline): MNHEY, SVGAGI. The CDR3 has 15 amino acids. J gave up 4 bases and V 6 bases, and 9 bases lay outside the gene matches. The CDR3 is CASSPGQGFGYGYTF. The CDR3 bases are TGTGCCAGCAGCCCGGGACAGGGCTTCGGCTATGGCTACACCTTC.

The genes are TRBV6-5 and TRBJ1-1; 7 nucleotides match TRBD1. This CDR3 spans 15 amino acids. V was pared by 0 bases and J by 7 bases, with 8 bases of the junction left unmatched. Germline-derived CDR1 and CDR2 are MNHEY and SVGAGI. The CDR3 DNA reads as TGTGCCAGCAGTTACTCTATTGCAGGGGGTCGTGAAGCTTTCTTT. Protein product: CASSYSIAGGREAFF.

This clone turned up a few times. The chain has TRBV19 and TRBJ2-7; 8 bases fit TRBD1. The CDR3 covers 15 residues. V was clipped by 3 bases and J by 0 bases; unmatched bases: 4. The V gene's germline CDR1 is LNHDA and CDR2 SQIVND (reference sequence). Here the CDR3 DNA reads TGTGCCAGTAGTATTGGGACAGGACTCTCCTACGAGCAGTACTTC. Protein product: CASSIGTGLSYEQYF.

J is TRBJ2-7 and V is TRBV4-1; no reliable D call. The CDR3 extends over 14 amino acids. The V and J ends lost 0 bases and 1 base respectively, with 7 bases between them. Germline lookup yields CDR1 MGHRA and CDR2 YSYEKL. CDR3 residues: CASSQDAASYEQYF. For the CDR3, the DNA is TGCGCCAGCAGCCAAGACGCGGCTTCCTACGAGCAGTACTTC.

The chain employs TRBV30 and TRBJ1-2, with D unclear. The CDR3 contains 11 residues. The germline V gene encodes CDR1 GTSNPN and CDR2 SVGIG (reference sequence). The V end was cut by 2 bases, the J end by 5 bases, with 6 bases between. The CDR3 DNA follows: TGTGCCTGGAGTACGGCGTATGGCTACACCTTC. Protein: CAWSTAYGYTF.

The chain combines TRBV25-1 with TRBJ2-1, with D tentatively TRBD2 (7 bases). The V and J ends lost 6 bases and 0 bases respectively, with 15 bases between them. Germline CDR1 reads MGHDK; CDR2 reads SYGVNS. This CDR3 comprises 16 residues. The CDR3 region is CASRALGGASYNEQFF. CDR3 in DNA: TGTGCCAGCAGGGCCTTGGGGGGGGCCTCCTACAATGAGCAGTTCTTC.

The chain carries TRBV11-3 and TRBJ2-7; D could derive from TRBD1 or TRBD2 (5 bases each). V lost 5 bases, J lost 4 bases, and 12 bases lay in between. Germline V CDR1 and CDR2: SGHNT, YENEEA. The CDR3 extends over 13 amino acids. CDR3 loop: CASSKSEGYEQYF. As DNA, the CDR3 is TGTGCCAGCAGCAAATCAGAGGGGTACGAGCAGTACTTC.

This chain links TRBV4-3 with TRBJ1-2; TRBD1 might be the D (6 bases). This CDR3 is built from 14 residues. V shed 3 bases and J shed 2 bases, with 10 bases lying between them. Per the germline V gene, CDR1 is LGHNA and CDR2 is YSLEER. The CDR3: CASSQTGTNYGYTF. For the CDR3, the DNA is TGCGCCAGCAGCCAGACCGGGACAAACTATGGCTACACCTTC.

The chain joins TRBV9 to TRBJ2-1; 7 bases are shared with TRBD2. This CDR3 has 16 residues. The germline V gene encodes CDR1 SGDLS and CDR2 YYNGEE. J was trimmed by 0 bases and V by 0 bases; bases with no gene match: 3. The DNA of the CDR3 is TGTGCCAGCAGCGTAGGGGGAGGGGTCTCCTACAATGAGCAGTTCTTC. This sequence encodes CASSVGGGVSYNEQFF. Complete variable domain (other parts from reference TRBV9 and TRBJ2-1): DSGVTQTPKHLITATGQRVTLRCSPRSGDLSVYWYQQSLDQGLQFLIQYYNGEERAKGNILERFSAQQFPDLHSELNLSSLELGDSALYFCASSVGGGVSYNEQFFGPGTRLTVL.

The gene calls are TRBV10-3 and TRBJ2-2; 16 bases fit TRBD2. CDR3 length: 17 residues. Germline V gene lookup returns CDR1 ENHRY and CDR2 SYGVKD. Unmatched junction bases numbered 5, after V lost 6 bases and J lost 4 bases. The CDR3 coding sequence is TGTGCCATCAGAGGGACTAGCGGGGGGGAAGGCACCGGGGAGCTGTTTTTT. Protein: CAIRGTSGGEGTGELFF.

V usage is TRBV10-3 and J usage is TRBJ1-2; D perhaps matches TRBD1 (6 bases). This CDR3 has 14 amino acids. V shed 3 bases and J shed 2 bases, with 10 bases lying between them. CDR1 is ENHRY, CDR2 SYGVKD, per germline. The CDR3 DNA reads TGTGCCATCAGTGAAGGCAGGGGAAACTATGGCTACACCTTC. Translation: CAISEGRGNYGYTF.

The genes are TRBV19 and TRBJ2-2; D is ambiguous. This CDR3 region has 12 residues. Per germline, CDR1 LNHDA and CDR2 SQIVND (reference sequence). Deletions cut 4 bases from V and 7 bases from J, with 7 bases between. Here the CDR3 DNA reads TGTGCCAGTAGTACGATCGACGGGGAGCTGTTTTTT. Encoded protein: CASSTIDGELFF.

By share, this clone ranks as medium-sized. The chain links TRBV5-4 to TRBJ2-2; D not certain. The CDR3 is made up of 16 amino acids. V was pared by 4 bases and J by 3 bases, with 16 bases between. Germline V gene sequence: CDR1 SGHNT, CDR2 YYREEE (reference sequence). The DNA for the CDR3 is TGTGCCAGCAGCCCCCACCTCCGTGGGGACACCGGGGAGCTGTTTTTT. It codes for CASSPHLRGDTGELFF.